The 6 T cell receptor beta chains listed next were all sequenced from one sample in a study of memory CD4+ T cells and cytomegalovirus serostatus. Single viable CD3+CD4+CD8-CD45RO+ cells were sorted as the memory CD4+ T cells. Profiled with immunoSEQ multiplex PCR; TCRdb holds only in-frame clones, not every one. The sample shows 35,000 to 45,000 clones, roughly 77% of them seen only once. Sequenced material: memory CD4+ T cells from blood. The receptors originated from an adult in good health and CMV-seronegative.

The chain combines TRBV30 with TRBJ1-5, with D unresolved. V was cut by 7 bases and J by 4 bases, with 14 bases left in between. Germline V gene lookup returns CDR1 GTSNPN and CDR2 SVGIG (reference sequence). The CDR3 covers 13 residues. For the CDR3, the DNA is TGTGCCTACAAACGACATCCGAATCAGCCCCAGCATTTT. This gives the protein CAYKRHPNQPQHF. Using reference TRBV30 and TRBJ1-5 for the parts outside the CDR3, the full variable domain is SQTIHQWPATLVQPVGSPLSLECTVEGTSNPNLYWYRQAAGRGLQLLFYSVGIGQISSEVPQNLSASRPQDRQFILSSKKLLLSDSGFYLCAYKRHPNQPQHFGDGTRLSIL.

This clone occurred once. This CDR3 is CASSPGQGGTDTQYF. The CDR3 nucleotides read TGCGCCAGCAGCCCAGGACAGGGCGGGACAGATACGCAGTATTTT. The V and J genes are TRBV5-1 and TRBJ2-3; 8 nucleotides align to TRBD1. J gave up 3 bases and V 4 bases, and 7 bases lay outside the gene matches. The CDR3 extends over 15 amino acids. Germline CDR1 is SGHRS and CDR2 is YFSETQ.

The chain carries TRBV2 and TRBJ2-2; a weak D match, TRBD1 (5 bases). The CDR3 covers 16 residues. The germline V and J ends were trimmed by 5 bases and 0 bases, with 13 bases remaining between them. CDR1 is SNHLY and CDR2 is FYNNEI in the germline V gene. CDR3 in amino acids: CASSRGHTANTGELFF. The DNA for the CDR3 is TGTGCCAGCAGTCGAGGACACACCGCGAACACCGGGGAGCTGTTTTTT.

This rearrangement joins TRBV7-9 to TRBJ2-1, with D perhaps matching TRBD2 (5 bases). With 2 bases removed from V and 5 bases from J, the gap between germline ends came to 13 bases. Per the germline V gene, CDR1 is SEHNR and CDR2 is FQNEAQ (reference sequence). The CDR3 runs to 15 residues. The CDR3 DNA sequence: TGTGCCAGCAGCTTATCGGGGATTAATGACAATGAGCAGTTCTTC. Protein product: CASSLSGINDNEQFF.

V is TRBV30 and J is TRBJ1-5, with TRBD1 as a possible D gene (6 bases). This CDR3 is 13 amino acids long. The germline V and J ends were trimmed by 2 bases and 6 bases, with 11 bases remaining between them. Germline V gene sequence: CDR1 GTSNPN, CDR2 SVGIG (reference sequence). The CDR3 bases are TGTGCCTGGAGTCCAGGGGCCGGTCAGCCCCAGCATTTT. It codes for CAWSPGAGQPQHF.

This rearrangement joins TRBV2 to TRBJ1-2, with D uncertain. The CDR3 length is 13 residues. CDR1 and CDR2 (germline): SNHLY, FYNNEI. V was clipped by 3 bases and J by 4 bases, with 9 bases between them. CDR3 nucleotides: TGTGCCAGCAGTGAGGAGGGAAGCTATGGCTACACCTTC. Translating gives CASSEEGSYGYTF.